These 27 T cell receptor beta chains were all obtained from the same sample, sequenced in a study of CD8 T cells in Susac syndrome. RNA in amounts of about 0.5 to 1 ug was reverse transcribed with random hexamers. In TCRdb, the immunoSEQ multiplex PCR reads were re-called with MiXCR into one record per CDR3 protein. The data hold about 180,000 distinct CDR3 sequences, with 93% observed a single time. Sequencing was carried out using CD4+ T cells from PBMCs. The origin of the receptors is a human donor with multiple sclerosis.

The rearrangement uses TRBV28 and TRBJ2-1; 7 nucleotides agree with TRBD1. Germline V CDR1 and CDR2: MDHEN, SYDVKM. J lost 0 bases, V lost 4 bases, and 6 bases had no gene match. The CDR3 runs to 16 residues. The CDR3: CASSSSTGRSYNEQFF. The CDR3 DNA reads as TGTGCCAGCAGTTCCTCGACAGGGCGCTCCTACAATGAGCAGTTCTTC.

The V and J genes are TRBV5-1 and TRBJ2-3; D ambiguous. CDR3 length: 15 amino acids. The V end lost 4 bases, the J end lost 2 bases, and 14 bases lay between the germline ends. Per the germline V gene, CDR1 is SGHRS and CDR2 is YFSETQ. The CDR3 sequence is CASSVGNPSTDTQYF. In DNA, the CDR3 is TGCGCCAGCAGCGTGGGCAATCCCTCCACAGATACGCAGTATTTT. Full variable domain (missing parts from reference TRBV5-1 and TRBJ2-3): KAGVTQTPRYLIKTRGQQVTLSCSPISGHRSVSWYQQTPGQGLQFLFEYFSETQRNKGNFPGRFSGRQFSNSRSEMNVSTLELGDSALYLCASSVGNPSTDTQYFGPGTRLTVL.

The chain has TRBV7-9 and TRBJ2-6; no firm D call. Trimming removed 3 bases from V and 2 bases from J, with 8 bases in between. Looked up from germline, CDR1 is SEHNR and CDR2 is FQNEAQ (reference sequence). This CDR3 comprises 15 residues. The CDR3 here is CASSLDIPGANVLTF. CDR3 nucleotides: TGTGCCAGCAGCTTGGATATCCCTGGGGCCAACGTCCTGACTTTC.

The rearrangement uses TRBV12-3 or TRBV12-4 and TRBJ1-1; TRBD1 matches at 9 bases. Trimming cost V 5 bases and J 4 bases; bases outside gene matches: 8. This CDR3 has 15 residues. The CDR3 bases are TGTGCCAGCAGTCCCACTACAGGGGGCGTCACTGAAGCTTTCTTT. Amino acid sequence: CASSPTTGGVTEAFF.

This clonotype has a single count. The chain joins TRBV19 to TRBJ2-4, with 7 bases that match TRBD1. The V gene's germline CDR1 is LNHDA and CDR2 SQIVND (reference sequence). The V segment lost 6 bases and the J segment 15 bases; nucleotides outside the gene matches: 14. The CDR3 covers 13 residues. The CDR3 reads CASRPTGSKWRYF. CDR3 in DNA: TGTGCCAGTAGGCCGACAGGGAGCAAATGGAGGTACTTC.

The CDR3 loop is CASAPAALFYEQYF. The CDR3 nucleotides are TGTGCTAGTGCCCCTGCCGCCCTCTTCTACGAGCAGTACTTC. The chain couples TRBV12-5 to TRBJ2-7; no clear D. V shed 7 bases and J shed 3 bases, with 16 bases lying between them. The CDR3 loop spans 14 amino acids. Germline V lookup: CDR1 LGHNT, CDR2 FRNRAP.

The rearrangement joins TRBV19 to TRBJ2-5; D is possibly TRBD1 (6 bases). V gave up 6 bases and J gave up 1 base, with 9 bases separating them. Per the germline V gene, CDR1 is LNHDA and CDR2 is SQIVND (reference sequence). The CDR3 runs to 13 residues. The CDR3 coding sequence is TGTGCCAGTAGCAGGGACACCCAAGAGACCCAGTACTTC. Its translation is CASSRDTQETQYF.

The CDR3 DNA reads TGTGCCAGTAGTACAGGGTCCGGGGCCAACGTCCTGACTTTC. This sequence encodes CASSTGSGANVLTF. This chain connects TRBV19 to TRBJ2-6, with D maybe TRBD1 (5 bases). Germline V gene lookup returns CDR1 LNHDA and CDR2 SQIVND (reference sequence). Trimming cost V 4 bases and J 4 bases, with 8 bases left between them. The CDR3 is 14 residues long.

The chain combines TRBV29-1 with TRBJ1-1, with D maybe TRBD1 (6 bases). Germline-derived CDR1 and CDR2 are SQVTM and ANQGSEA. Trimming pared 6 bases from V and 0 bases from J, leaving 17 bases between. The length of the CDR3 is 15 residues. The chain's CDR3 is CSVEHRQALNTEAFF. CDR3 DNA: TGCAGCGTCGAACACAGACAGGCACTGAACACTGAAGCTTTCTTT.

V gene TRBV16 combines with J gene TRBJ2-2; perhaps D is TRBD1 or TRBD2 (5 bases each). Trimming took off 4 bases at V and 3 bases at J, with 9 bases between the two ends. Germline lookup yields CDR1 KGHSY and CDR2 FQNENV. The CDR3 spans 14 residues. The CDR3 DNA reads as TGTGCCAGCAGCCGGGACCCGCACACCGGGGAGCTGTTTTTT. Protein sequence: CASSRDPHTGELFF.

The CDR3 region is CASGIPTGVNTIYF. DNA of the CDR3: TGTGCCAGCGGGATACCGACGGGAGTTAACACCATATATTTT. The chain combines TRBV28 with TRBJ1-3; no clear D gene. Looked up from germline, CDR1 is MDHEN and CDR2 is SYDVKM. This CDR3 has 14 amino acids. Deletions cut 8 bases from V and 7 bases from J, with 18 bases between.

The chain combines TRBV12-5 with TRBJ2-1, with 7 bases lining up with TRBD2. V gave up 1 base and J gave up 5 bases; unmatched junction bases: 5. Germline CDR1 reads LGHNT; CDR2 reads FRNRAP. This CDR3 contains 15 residues. The CDR3 DNA reads TGTGCTAGTGGTTTGGGGAGCGGGGCCAACAATGAGCAGTTCTTC. Protein product: CASGLGSGANNEQFF.

The sample holds one count of this clonotype. The chain employs TRBV7-2 and TRBJ2-5, with a weak D call TRBD1 (6 bases). V shed 2 bases and J shed 1 base, with 8 bases lying between them. Germline CDR1 SGHTA, CDR2 FQGNSA. The CDR3 has 14 amino acids. In DNA form, the CDR3 reads TGTGCCAGCAGCTTACAGGGGCTCCAAGAGACCCAGTACTTC. It encodes CASSLQGLQETQYF.

The chain links TRBV7-8 to TRBJ1-6; a weak D match, TRBD1 (6 bases). Trimming cost V 5 bases and J 0 bases, with 20 bases left between them. Germline V gene lookup returns CDR1 SGHVS and CDR2 FQNEAQ. The CDR3 sequence is 19 residues long. Written as DNA, the CDR3 is TGTGCCAGCAGCGCACCGAGGGGGGGCCCGAGCTCCTATAATTCACCCCTCCACTTT. Encoded protein: CASSAPRGGPSSYNSPLHF.

The chain carries TRBV14 and TRBJ1-3; D not certain. The germline CDR1 and CDR2 sequences are SGHDN and FVKESK. V lost 6 bases, J lost 3 bases, and 12 bases lay in between. The CDR3 contains 14 residues. The CDR3 here is CASRPPGVGNTIYF. In DNA form, the CDR3 reads TGTGCCAGCAGACCCCCGGGAGTTGGAAACACCATATATTTT.

This chain uses TRBV5-4 with TRBJ2-2; 7 nucleotides align to TRBD1. Germline values: CDR1 SGHNT, CDR2 YYREEE (reference sequence). CDR3 size: 13 residues. The J segment lost 6 bases and the V segment lost 4 bases, leaving 3 bases of the junction unmatched. CDR3 protein: CASSQGQPGELFF. The CDR3 nucleotides are TGTGCCAGCAGCCAGGGACAGCCCGGGGAGCTGTTTTTT.

The rearrangement links TRBV5-1 to TRBJ1-6; D is perhaps TRBD1 (5 bases). The CDR3 runs to 18 residues. The germline gives CDR1 SGHRS, CDR2 YFSETQ. V was shortened by 3 bases and J by 2 bases, with 18 bases between the two germline ends. The CDR3 reads CASSSRDSSAAYNSPLHF. In DNA, the CDR3 is TGCGCCAGCAGCTCCCGGGACTCCTCGGCCGCCTATAATTCACCCCTCCACTTT.

The rearrangement joins TRBV15 to TRBJ1-2; D ambiguous. The CDR3 totals 12 residues. The ends were cut back, 5 bases at V and 8 bases at J, with 12 bases in the middle. CDR1 LNHNV and CDR2 YYDKDF come from the germline V gene (reference sequence). The CDR3, as DNA: TGTGCCACCAGCCACCGCCCCGGAGGCTACACCTTC. Protein product: CATSHRPGGYTF.

The J gene is TRBJ2-3, the V gene TRBV13; D call uncertain. The V and J ends lost 2 bases and 5 bases respectively, with 5 bases between them. The germline V gene has CDR1 PRHDT and CDR2 FYEKMQ (reference sequence). This CDR3 spans 12 amino acids. This CDR3 is CASSLMGDTQYF. The DNA of the CDR3 is TGTGCCAGCAGCTTAATGGGAGATACGCAGTATTTT.

This clonotype has a handful of counts. The chain combines TRBV14 with TRBJ2-5; TRBD2 matches 7 bases. The CDR3 loop spans 15 amino acids. Germline CDR1 and CDR2: SGHDN and FVKESK. Trimming took 4 bases from V and 5 from J; bases not matched to a gene: 10. The CDR3 region is CASSRRGGVGETQYF. The DNA of the CDR3 is TGTGCCAGCAGCCGAAGGGGAGGGGTCGGCGAGACCCAGTACTTC.

The count of this clonotype is one. The chain is built from TRBV20-1 and TRBJ2-7; TRBD1 matches at 9 bases. Germline V gives CDR1 DFQATT, CDR2 SNEGSKA (reference sequence). The J segment lost 5 bases and the V segment lost 3 bases, leaving 11 bases of the junction unmatched. CDR3 size: 15 residues. CDR3 protein: CSARGTDRGSDEQYF. The CDR3, as DNA: TGCAGTGCTAGGGGGACGGACAGGGGTAGTGACGAGCAGTACTTC.

The chain links TRBV6-1 to TRBJ2-7, with D possibly matching TRBD1 (6 bases). In germline, CDR1 is MNHNS, CDR2 SASEGT. The CDR3 covers 12 residues. V lost 7 bases to trimming and J lost 3 bases, with 10 bases between them. The CDR3 loop is CASNKQGYEQYF. Here the CDR3 DNA reads TGTGCCAGCAACAAACAGGGCTACGAGCAGTACTTC.

This clonotype was observed once. J is TRBJ2-1 and V is TRBV7-9; no clear D. This CDR3 is 16 amino acids long. V dropped 5 bases and J dropped 7 bases, with 21 bases sitting between them. CDR1 is SEHNR, CDR2 FQNEAQ, per germline (reference sequence). The CDR3 DNA sequence: TGTGCCAGCAGCCGTGGTAGGCCCGGAGTTAGGAATGAGCAGTTCTTC. Translation: CASSRGRPGVRNEQFF.

The V and J genes are TRBV30 and TRBJ2-7; 7 positions match TRBD1. The CDR3 runs to 14 residues. The trim removed 0 bases at V and 1 base at J, leaving 3 bases unmatched. The germline gives CDR1 GTSNPN, CDR2 SVGIG (reference sequence). The CDR3 DNA reads as TGTGCCTGGAGTGTTGACAGGGTATCCTACGAGCAGTACTTC. This gives the protein CAWSVDRVSYEQYF. Combining the CDR3 with reference TRBV30 and TRBJ2-7 gives the whole variable domain SQTIHQWPATLVQPVGSPLSLECTVEGTSNPNLYWYRQAAGRGLQLLFYSVGIGQISSEVPQNLSASRPQDRQFILSSKKLLLSDSGFYLCAWSVDRVSYEQYFGPGTRLTVT.

The genes are TRBV5-4 and TRBJ2-1; 14 bases align to TRBD2. CDR3 size: 17 residues. Germline V gene data show CDR1 as SGHNT and CDR2 as YYREEE (reference sequence). The junction had 11 bases not matched to a gene; V was cut back by 4 bases and J by 8 bases. The DNA of the CDR3 is TGTGCCAGCAGCCCTGCGCTGGGGACTAGCGGGAGCCATGAGCAGTTCTTC. Translating it yields CASSPALGTSGSHEQFF.

V is TRBV20-1 and J is TRBJ1-5; tentative D call: TRBD1 (5 bases). The ends were cut back, 6 bases at V and 3 bases at J, with 15 bases in the middle. The CDR3 loop spans 14 amino acids. The germline V gene has CDR1 DFQATT and CDR2 SNEGSKA (reference sequence). CDR3 DNA: TGCAGTGCCCGGACGACAGCTCTCAATCAGCCCCAGCATTTT. Translating it yields CSARTTALNQPQHF.

The J gene is TRBJ2-7, the V gene TRBV20-1; unclear D gene. This CDR3 has 11 residues. CDR1 and CDR2 from the germline V gene are DFQATT and SNEGSKA (reference sequence). V lost 1 base, J lost 5 bases, and 6 bases lay in between. CDR3 sequence: CSARGVNEQYF. Written as DNA, the CDR3 is TGCAGTGCTAGAGGGGTGAACGAGCAGTACTTC.